This T cell receptor (beta chain) stems from a study of blood T cell repertoires in COVID-19. In the study overall: Samples taken during acute and convalescent COVID-19 were collected in the United States, Italy and Spain. Sources were T cells, B-cell-depleted T cells, or PBMCs; the material itself was cDNA or gDNA.

Participants were placed into cohorts based on the clinical history they reported. Symptom resolution, clearance, or two negative PCRs marked donors in Cohort 3 as recovered. Trimming left V 4 bases short and J 2 bases short, with 14 bases between. The germline gives CDR1 MDHEN, CDR2 SYDVKM. The CDR3 spans 16 residues. Clones were read by immunoSEQ multiplex PCR, and TCRdb kept only the in-frame ones, dropping some. The sample comprises over 250,000 clones, roughly 86% of which are singletons, and 8.5% to 10% rests with the top ten. The material sequenced was PBMCs or T cells enriched from blood (not recorded which). The chain has TRBV28 and TRBJ1-4; D gene ambiguous. This clonotype was obtained from a woman aged 18-29 years who had recovered from COVID-19. CDR3 bases: TGTGCCAGCAGTTCCAAGGGTGCGGGGACTAATGAAAAACTGTTTTTT. Its protein is CASSSKGAGTNEKLFF.